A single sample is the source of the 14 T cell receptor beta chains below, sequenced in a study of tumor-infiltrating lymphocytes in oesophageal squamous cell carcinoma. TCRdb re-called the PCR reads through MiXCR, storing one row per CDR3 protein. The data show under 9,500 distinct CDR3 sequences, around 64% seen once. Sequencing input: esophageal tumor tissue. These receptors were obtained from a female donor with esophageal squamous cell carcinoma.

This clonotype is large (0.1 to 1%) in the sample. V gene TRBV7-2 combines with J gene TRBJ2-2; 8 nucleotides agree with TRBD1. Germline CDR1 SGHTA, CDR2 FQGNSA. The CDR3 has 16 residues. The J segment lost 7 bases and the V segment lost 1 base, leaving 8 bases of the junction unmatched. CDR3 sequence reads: CASSLGGQGSGGELFF. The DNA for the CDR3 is TGTGCCAGCAGCTTAGGAGGACAGGGTTCGGGCGGGGAGCTGTTTTTT.

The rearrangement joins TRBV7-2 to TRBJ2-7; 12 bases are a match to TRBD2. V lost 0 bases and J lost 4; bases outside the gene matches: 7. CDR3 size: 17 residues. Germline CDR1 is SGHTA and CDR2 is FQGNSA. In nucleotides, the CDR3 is TGTGCCAGCAGCTTAGCTGGGACTAGCGGGTTTCAGTACGAGCAGTACTTC. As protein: CASSLAGTSGFQYEQYF.

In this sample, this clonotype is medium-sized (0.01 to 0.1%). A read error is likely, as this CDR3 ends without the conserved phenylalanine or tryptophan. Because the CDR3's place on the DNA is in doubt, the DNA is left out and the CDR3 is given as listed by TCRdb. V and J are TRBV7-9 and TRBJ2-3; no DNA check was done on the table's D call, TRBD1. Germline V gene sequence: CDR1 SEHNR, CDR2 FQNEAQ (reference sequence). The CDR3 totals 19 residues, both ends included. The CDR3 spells CASSLGFRDLGKMATPSVR.

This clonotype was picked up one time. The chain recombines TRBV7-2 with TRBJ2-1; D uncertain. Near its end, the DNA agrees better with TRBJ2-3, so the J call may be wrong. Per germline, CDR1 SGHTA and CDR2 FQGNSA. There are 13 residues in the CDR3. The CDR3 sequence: CASLPQVGDTQYF. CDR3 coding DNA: TGTGCCAGCCTACCCCAAGTTGGAGATACGCAGTATTTT.

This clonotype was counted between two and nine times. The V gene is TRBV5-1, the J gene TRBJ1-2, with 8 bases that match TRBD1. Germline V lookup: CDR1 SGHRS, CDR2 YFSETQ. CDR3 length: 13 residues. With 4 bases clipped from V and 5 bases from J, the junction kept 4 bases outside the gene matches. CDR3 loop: CASSPGDRYGYTF. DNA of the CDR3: TGCGCCAGCAGCCCCGGGGACAGGTATGGCTACACCTTC. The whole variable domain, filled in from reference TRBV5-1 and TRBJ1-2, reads KAGVTQTPRYLIKTRGQQVTLSCSPISGHRSVSWYQQTPGQGLQFLFEYFSETQRNKGNFPGRFSGRQFSNSRSEMNVSTLELGDSALYLCASSPGDRYGYTFGSGTRLTVV.

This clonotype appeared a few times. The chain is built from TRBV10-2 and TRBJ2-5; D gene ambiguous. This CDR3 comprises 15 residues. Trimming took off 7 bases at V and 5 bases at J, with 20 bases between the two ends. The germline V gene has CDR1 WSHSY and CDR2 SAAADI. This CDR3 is CASKLASMRTETQYF. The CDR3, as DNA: TGCGCCAGCAAATTAGCTAGTATGAGGACCGAGACCCAGTACTTC.

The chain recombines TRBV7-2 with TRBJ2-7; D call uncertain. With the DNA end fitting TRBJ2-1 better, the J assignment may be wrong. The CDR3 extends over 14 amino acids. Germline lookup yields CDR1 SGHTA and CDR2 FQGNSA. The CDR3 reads CASSFDPSYNEQFF. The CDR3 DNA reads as TGTGCCAGCAGCTTTGACCCCTCCTACAATGAGCAGTTCTTC.

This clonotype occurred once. The DNA for the CDR3 is TGTGCCAGCACCATCAGGGGTAACTATGGCTACACCTTC. Amino acids: CASTIRGNYGYTF. This rearrangement joins TRBV27 to TRBJ1-2, with D tentatively TRBD1 (6 bases). Trimming stripped 7 bases from V and 1 base from J, with 10 bases between. CDR3 length equals 13 residues. The V gene's germline CDR1 is MNHEY and CDR2 SMNVEV (reference sequence).

The DNA of the CDR3 is TGTGCCAGCAAAGGAGGACTAGCGGGTGATACGCAGTATTTT. This sequence encodes CASKGGLAGDTQYF. The chain joins TRBV6-1 to TRBJ2-3, with 11 nucleotides matching TRBD2. The V gene end was trimmed by 7 bases and the J gene end by 6 bases; junction bases not matched to a gene: 6. The CDR3 is made up of 14 amino acids. The germline CDR1 and CDR2 sequences are MNHNS and SASEGT.

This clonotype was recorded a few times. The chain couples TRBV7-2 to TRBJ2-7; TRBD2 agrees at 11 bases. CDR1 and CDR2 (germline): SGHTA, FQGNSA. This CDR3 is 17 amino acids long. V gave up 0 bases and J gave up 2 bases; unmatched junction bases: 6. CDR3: CASSLAPTSGAAYEQYF. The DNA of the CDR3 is TGTGCCAGCAGCTTAGCCCCGACTAGCGGGGCCGCCTACGAGCAGTACTTC.

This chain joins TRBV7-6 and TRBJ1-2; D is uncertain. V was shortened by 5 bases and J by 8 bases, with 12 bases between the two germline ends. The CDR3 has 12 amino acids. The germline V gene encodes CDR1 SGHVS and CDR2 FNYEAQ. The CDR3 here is CASSADAEGYTF. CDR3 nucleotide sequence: TGTGCCAGCAGCGCGGACGCGGAGGGCTACACCTTC. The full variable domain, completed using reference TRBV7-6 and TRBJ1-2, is GAGVSQSPRYKVTKRGQDVALRCDPISGHVSLYWYRQALGQGPEFLTYFNYEAQQDKSGLPNDRFSAERPEGSISTLTIQRTEQRDSAMYRCASSADAEGYTFGSGTRLTVV.

The CDR3 nucleotides are TGTGCCAGCTCATCCACTGAACCGGGACTAGCGGGAGGATCGTACGAGCAGTACTTC. Translating gives CASSSTEPGLAGGSYEQYF. The chain joins TRBV18 to TRBJ2-6, with TRBD2 matching over 15 bases. TRBJ2-7 matches the DNA end more closely, so the J call is doubtful. This CDR3 has 19 residues. CDR1 KGHSH and CDR2 LQKENI come from the germline V gene.

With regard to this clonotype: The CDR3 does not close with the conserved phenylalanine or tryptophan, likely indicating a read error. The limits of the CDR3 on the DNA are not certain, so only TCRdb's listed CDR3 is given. The CDR3 sequence: CASSLLSGTHYEQYFGP. V is TRBV6-8 and J is TRBJ2-3; the D call in the table, TRBD1, was not verified against the DNA. The CDR3 length equals 17 residues, ends included. CDR1 MNHGY and CDR2 SAAAGT come from the germline V gene.

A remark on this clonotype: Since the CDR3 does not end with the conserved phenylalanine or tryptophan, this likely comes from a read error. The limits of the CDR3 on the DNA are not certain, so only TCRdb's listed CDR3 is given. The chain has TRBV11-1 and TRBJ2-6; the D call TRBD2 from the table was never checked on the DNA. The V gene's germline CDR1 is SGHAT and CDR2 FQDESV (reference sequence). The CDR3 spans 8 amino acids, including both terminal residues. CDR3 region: CASSFSSG.